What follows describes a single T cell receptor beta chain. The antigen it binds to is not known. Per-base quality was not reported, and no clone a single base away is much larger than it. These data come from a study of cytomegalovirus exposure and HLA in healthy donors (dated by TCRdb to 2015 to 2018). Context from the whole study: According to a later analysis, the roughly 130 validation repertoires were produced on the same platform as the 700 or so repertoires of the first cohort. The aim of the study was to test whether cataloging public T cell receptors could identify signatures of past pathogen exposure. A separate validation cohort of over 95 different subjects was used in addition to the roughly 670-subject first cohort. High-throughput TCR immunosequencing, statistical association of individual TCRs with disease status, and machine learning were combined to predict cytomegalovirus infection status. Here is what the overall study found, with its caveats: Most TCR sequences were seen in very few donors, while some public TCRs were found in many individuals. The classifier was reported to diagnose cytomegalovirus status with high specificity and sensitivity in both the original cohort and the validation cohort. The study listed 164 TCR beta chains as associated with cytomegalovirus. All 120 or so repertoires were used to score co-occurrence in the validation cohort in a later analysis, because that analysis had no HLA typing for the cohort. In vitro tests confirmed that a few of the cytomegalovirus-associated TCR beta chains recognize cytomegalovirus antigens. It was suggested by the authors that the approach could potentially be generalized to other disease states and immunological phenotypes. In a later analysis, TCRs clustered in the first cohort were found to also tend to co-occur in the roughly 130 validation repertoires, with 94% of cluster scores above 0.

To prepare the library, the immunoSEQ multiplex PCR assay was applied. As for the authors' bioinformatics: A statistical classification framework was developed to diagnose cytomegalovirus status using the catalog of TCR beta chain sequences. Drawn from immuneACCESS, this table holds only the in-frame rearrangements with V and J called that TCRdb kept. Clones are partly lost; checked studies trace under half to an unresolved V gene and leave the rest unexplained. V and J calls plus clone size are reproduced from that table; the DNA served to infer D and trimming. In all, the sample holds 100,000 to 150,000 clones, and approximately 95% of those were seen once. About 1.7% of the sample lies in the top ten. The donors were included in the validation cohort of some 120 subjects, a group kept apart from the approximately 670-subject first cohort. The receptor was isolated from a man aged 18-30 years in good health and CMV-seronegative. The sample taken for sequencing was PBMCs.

The nucleotide sequence is given as TGTGCCAGCAGCTTAGGCGGGGAGGTCTCCTACGAGCAGTACTTC. It translates to CASSLGGEVSYEQYF. In this chain, TRBV9 is recombined with TRBJ2-7, with a weak D call of TRBD2 (6 bases match). The germline V gene yields SGDLS for CDR1 and YYNGEE for CDR2. V and J lose 4 bases and 0 bases, and a span of 14 bases separates them. There are 15 amino acids in the CDR3, from cysteine to phenylalanine inclusive. Only the CDR3 part of the read is kept: 45 bases, read in frame from the first base.